The 7 T cell receptor beta chains given below trace back to one sample, sequenced in a study of a mutant IDH1 vaccine in newly diagnosed glioma. Time point noted: week 23, last vaccination. Every vaccine dose comprised 300 ug of mutant IDH1 20-mer peptide plus topical imiquimod. These receptors have no known antigen. The data were produced by immunoSEQ multiplex PCR, yet TCRdb's version contains in-frame clones alone and is incomplete. The sample lists more than 55,000 clones, about 81% occurring once. The sample was PBMCs, taken from a glioma patient whose treatment included an IDH1 peptide vaccine. These receptors came from a woman in her 40s with glioma. Some clones in this sample may be carry-over from other donors' samples.

This clone was seen more than once but under ten times. The chain employs TRBV15 and TRBJ1-1, with D unresolved. V shed 3 bases and J shed 1 base, with 24 bases lying between them. Germline loops: CDR1 LNHNV, CDR2 YYDKDF (reference sequence). The length of the CDR3 is 19 residues. The CDR3 bases are TGTGCCACCAGCAGTGCCCTGAGAAGGGTTTTGGAGTCGAACACTGAAGCTTTCTTT. Amino acids: CATSSALRRVLESNTEAFF.

This clone has just a few counts. The rearrangement uses TRBV14 and TRBJ1-1; TRBD1 might be the D (6 bases). The V end was cut by 4 bases, the J end by 5 bases, with 11 bases between. Looked up from germline, CDR1 is SGHDN and CDR2 is FVKESK. This CDR3 region has 13 residues. This CDR3 reads CASSPGGKTEAFF. For the CDR3, the DNA is TGTGCCAGCAGCCCCGGGGGCAAGACTGAAGCTTTCTTT. Based on the CDR3 plus reference TRBV14 and TRBJ1-1, the full variable domain is EAGVTQFPSHSVIEKGQTVTLRCDPISGHDNLYWYRRVMGKEIKFLLHFVKESKQDESGMPNNRFLAERTGGTYSTLKVQPAELEDSGVYFCASSPGGKTEAFFGQGTRLTVV.

The DNA of the CDR3 is TGTGCCAGCAGCCGGACAGCCTGGGAGACCCAGTACTTC. Translating gives CASSRTAWETQYF. The chain joins TRBV5-6 to TRBJ2-5; possibly TRBD1 for D (6 bases). The germline CDR1 and CDR2 sequences are SGHDT and YYEEEE. V was shortened by 4 bases and J by 5 bases, with 12 bases between the two germline ends. The CDR3 runs to 13 residues.

Comments on this clone: Lacking the conserved final phenylalanine or tryptophan, this CDR3 likely reflects a read error. The chain employs TRBV9 and TRBJ1-3; no clear D gene. The V and J ends lost 0 bases and 3 bases respectively, with 13 bases between them. CDR3 size: 16 residues. Germline assignment: CDR1 SGDLS and CDR2 YYNGEE. CDR3 DNA sequence: TGTGCCAGCAGCGTAGATTCCAGGAAAAGTGGAAACACCATATATTCT. As protein: CASSVDSRKSGNTIYS.

A single count supports this clone. The V call is TRBV10-3, the J call TRBJ1-1; a weak D match, TRBD1 (6 bases). The CDR3 sequence is 12 residues long. V dropped 10 bases and J dropped 7 bases, with 16 bases sitting between them. Germline-derived CDR1 and CDR2 are ENHRY and SYGVKD. CDR3 protein: CATSGATFEAFF. CDR3 in DNA: TGTGCCACCTCGGGGGCTACTTTTGAAGCTTTCTTT.

The chain employs TRBV19 and TRBJ1-6, with D uncertain. V was pared by 3 bases and J by 9 bases, with 9 bases between. This CDR3 comprises 13 residues. CDR1 is LNHDA, CDR2 SQIVND, per germline (reference sequence). This CDR3 is CASSILESSPLHF. The CDR3 nucleotides read TGTGCCAGTAGTATTCTGGAAAGTTCACCCCTCCACTTT.

The V gene is TRBV6-1, the J gene TRBJ1-6, with 10 positions matching TRBD1. Germline V lookup: CDR1 MNHNS, CDR2 SASEGT. CDR3 size: 15 residues. V lost 4 bases to trimming and J lost 6 bases; unmatched junction nucleotides: 3. This CDR3 is CASSVRDRGNSPLHF. CDR3 sequence (DNA): TGTGCCAGCAGTGTTCGGGACAGGGGTAATTCACCCCTCCACTTT.